The 6 T cell receptor beta chains below come from one sample, sequenced in a study of shared clonotypes between healthy human individuals. It was CD45RO-negative cells, positively selected for CCR7, that made up naive CD8 cells, with terminally differentiated effector memory CD45RA+ cells excluded. Assay: immunoSEQ multiplex PCR; the TCRdb copy retains only in-frame clones and omits some. This table holds roughly 2.1 million clones, 93% found once. Sequenced input: naive CD8+ T cells from PBMCs. The receptor source for this set is a man aged 18-30 years in good health. Some clones in this sample may be carry-over from other donors' samples.

Notes on this clone: This CDR3 is also generated by other DNA sequences in the sample. This rearrangement joins TRBV9 to TRBJ2-2, with a weak D call TRBD2 (7 bases). This CDR3 has 15 amino acids. V was trimmed by 2 bases and J by 2 bases, leaving 10 bases between them. Germline lookup yields CDR1 SGDLS and CDR2 YYNGEE. The CDR3, as DNA: TGTGCCAGCAGCGTGGGAGGGGGTAACACCGGGGAGCTGTTTTTT. This gives the protein CASSVGGGNTGELFF.

The CDR3 region is CASSLEGVDRRNYGYTF. CDR3 DNA: TGTGCCAGCAGCTTAGAGGGTGTTGACAGGCGGAACTATGGCTACACCTTC. The V gene is TRBV7-9, the J gene TRBJ1-2, with D possibly being TRBD1 (6 bases). The germline V and J ends were trimmed by 1 base and 2 bases, with 17 bases remaining between them. Germline CDR1 SEHNR, CDR2 FQNEAQ (reference sequence). The CDR3 totals 17 residues.

This chain joins TRBV6-1 and TRBJ1-2, with D perhaps matching TRBD1 (5 bases). The CDR3 consists of 15 residues. CDR1 MNHNS and CDR2 SASEGT come from the germline V gene. V gave up 1 base and J gave up 6 bases, with 15 bases separating them. The CDR3 protein is CASSEDRDPGDGYTF. As DNA, the CDR3 is TGTGCCAGCAGTGAAGACCGGGACCCGGGGGATGGCTACACCTTC.

This chain links TRBV21-1 with TRBJ2-4; the DNA was not used to check the table's D call, TRBD1. TRBV21-1 is tagged as a pseudogene. CDR3 length: 16 residues. CDR3 sequence reads: CASTLGAGTGQNIQYF. In DNA, the CDR3 is TGTGCCAGCACATTAGGTGCCGGGACAGGTCAAAACATTCAGTACTTC.

The chain couples TRBV27 to TRBJ1-1; D gene unclear. Trimming cost V 6 bases and J 6 bases, with 17 bases left between them. Per the germline V gene, CDR1 is MNHEY and CDR2 is SMNVEV (reference sequence). The CDR3 is made up of 14 amino acids. CDR3: CASSSLGWGSEAFF. Here the CDR3 DNA reads TGTGCCAGCAGCTCCCTGGGGTGGGGATCTGAAGCTTTCTTT.

The chain employs TRBV27 and TRBJ2-2; the D gene is possibly TRBD2 (5 bases). Trimming took 3 bases from V and 0 from J, leaving 14 bases between them. Looked up from germline, CDR1 is MNHEY and CDR2 is SMNVEV (reference sequence). This CDR3 is 17 amino acids long. The DNA of the CDR3 is TGTGCCAGCAGTTTCCTCAGCGGTACCGCGAACACCGGGGAGCTGTTTTTT. Amino acids: CASSFLSGTANTGELFF.